Here is one T cell receptor beta chain with its context. This sample stems from a study of T-cell memory formation after mild COVID-19. From the 5' RACE reads, TCRdb called clonotypes with MiXCR, one entry per CDR3 protein. The repertoire includes tens of thousands of distinct CDR3 sequences, 10% to 15% of them detected once, and approximately 26% sits in the top ten. The germline CDR1 and CDR2 sequences are MNHEY and SMNVEV (reference sequence). The V segment lost 3 bases and the J segment 0 bases; nucleotides outside the gene matches: 4. The CDR3 totals 15 residues. V is TRBV27 and J is TRBJ1-2, with TRBD1 matching 7 bases. The sequencing input was PBMCs or a T cell subset sorted from them (not recorded which). The sequence was obtained from an adult woman who had mild COVID-19 (a few samples of this study predate the infection). Cell type and time point are not known. The CDR3 DNA sequence: TGTGCCAGCAGTTTTACAGGGGCACCTAACTATGGCTACACCTTC. This sequence encodes CASSFTGAPNYGYTF.